The rows below give T cell receptor beta chains drawn from one sample of a study of control samples from healthy donors and cancer patients. Profiling relied on immunoSEQ multiplex PCR, and the TCRdb table lists in-frame clones only, not all of them. Seen here are tens of thousands of clones, approximately 87% observed once, and the top ten hold about half. Sequenced: blood. These receptors all come from a man aged 60-69 years in good health. Both conserved end residues are part of each CDR3.

j_gene: TRBJ2-3; v_gene: TRBV5-1; CDR3aa: CASSLSTNPSTDTQYF
j_gene: TRBJ2-6; v_gene: TRBV9; CDR3aa: CASSVGGTGTGANVLTF
j_gene: TRBJ1-5; v_gene: TRBV4-1; CDR3aa: CASSQDDQGSNQPQHF
j_gene: TRBJ2-2; v_gene: TRBV3-1/TRBV3-2; CDR3aa: CASSQGFQRGANTGELFF
j_gene: TRBJ1-6; v_gene: TRBV29-1; CDR3aa: CSVRDIYNSPLHF
j_gene: TRBJ2-3; v_gene: TRBV4-1; CDR3aa: CASSQRRGTDTQYF
j_gene: TRBJ2-5; v_gene: TRBV25-1; CDR3aa: CASSAQGGETQYF
j_gene: TRBJ2-7; v_gene: TRBV7-8; CDR3aa: CASSLVGYYEQYF
j_gene: TRBJ1-3; v_gene: TRBV18; CDR3aa: CASSPYDRGPGNTIYF
j_gene: TRBJ2-7; v_gene: TRBV4-1; CDR3aa: CASSQDFRTSGSYEQYF
j_gene: TRBJ1-6; v_gene: TRBV27; CDR3aa: CASSPQGIDTSPLHF
j_gene: TRBJ2-1; v_gene: TRBV19; CDR3aa: CASSLRGGTNEQFF
j_gene: TRBJ1-5; v_gene: TRBV28; CDR3aa: CASSPGGPNQPQHF
j_gene: TRBJ2-2; v_gene: TRBV18; CDR3aa: CASSPISGSGGELFF
j_gene: TRBJ1-2; v_gene: TRBV7-9; CDR3aa: CASSPPADWEGYTF
j_gene: TRBJ2-7; v_gene: TRBV30; CDR3aa: CAWRKLSGYEQYF
j_gene: TRBJ1-2; v_gene: TRBV5-4; CDR3aa: CASSPRSYGYTF
j_gene: TRBJ1-2; v_gene: TRBV28; CDR3aa: CASSDDRVGGYTF
j_gene: TRBJ2-5; v_gene: TRBV12-3/TRBV12-4; CDR3aa: CASSSNRMETQYF
j_gene: TRBJ2-5; v_gene: TRBV2; CDR3aa: CASSDRGANRETQYF
j_gene: TRBJ2-3; v_gene: TRBV2; CDR3aa: CASRPGSQSFSTDTQYF
j_gene: TRBJ1-1; v_gene: TRBV30; CDR3aa: CAWGGVMNTEAFF
j_gene: TRBJ1-2; v_gene: TRBV7-9; CDR3aa: CASSLQTHPHGYTF